A selection of T cell receptor beta chains follows, all from one sample in a study of blood T cell repertoires in COVID-19. Repertoires were generated with immunoSEQ multiplex PCR, while TCRdb's copy carries only in-frame clones and drops some. This sample has about 440,000 clones, with about 85% found just once. Material: PBMCs or T cells enriched from blood (not recorded which). These receptor sequences come from a woman aged 18-29 years with acute COVID-19. CDR3s include the opening cysteine and the closing phenylalanine or tryptophan. A D gene is named only where the DNA matches it firmly. Size is omitted from some rows. Given values are once, few, many or a class for expanded clones.

TRBV5-4,TRBJ1-1,-,-,CASSSKNMNTEAFF,TGTGCCAGCAGCTCAAAGAACATGAACACTGAAGCTTTCTTT
TRBV7-9,TRBJ1-2,-,-,CASSQQGPHGYTF,TGTGCCAGCAGCCAACAGGGTCCCCATGGCTACACCTTC
TRBV5-1,TRBJ1-1,-,-,CASSFQTGANTEAFF,TGCGCCAGCAGCTTCCAGACAGGCGCGAACACTGAAGCTTTCTTT
TRBV7-9,TRBJ2-5,-,-,CASRLQGGGETQYF,TGTGCCAGCAGATTGCAGGGGGGCGGAGAGACCCAGTACTTC
TRBV6-5,TRBJ1-6,-,-,CASSTGVYSPLHF,TGTGCCAGCAGTACGGGAGTCTATTCACCCCTCCACTTT
TRBV15,TRBJ2-1,-,TRBD2,CATSKSPLAEIYNEQFF,TGTGCCACCAGCAAGTCCCCGCTAGCGGAAATATACAATGAGCAGTTCTTC
TRBV9,TRBJ1-2,-,-,CASSVAQFYGYTF,TGTGCCAGCAGCGTAGCTCAGTTCTATGGCTACACCTTC
TRBV12-5,TRBJ2-7,-,-,CASGLGLEWYEQYF,TGTGCTAGTGGTTTGGGTCTAGAGTGGTACGAGCAGTACTTC
TRBV2,TRBJ2-7,once,TRBD1,CASSAGTGTYEQYF,TGTGCCAGCAGCGCCGGGACAGGCACCTACGAGCAGTACTTC
TRBV10-3,TRBJ1-2,-,TRBD1,CAIRQTGADGYTF,TGTGCCATCAGACAGACAGGGGCGGACGGCTACACCTTC
TRBV9,TRBJ2-1,-,-,CASGANNEQFF,TGTGCATCGGGAGCGAACAATGAGCAGTTCTTC
TRBV28,TRBJ1-3,-,TRBD1,CASSTTGGAGNTIYF,TGTGCCAGCAGCACGACAGGGGGCGCTGGAAACACCATATATTTT
TRBV7-2,TRBJ1-4,-,TRBD1,CASSPGTVLEKLFF,TGTGCCAGCAGCCCCGGGACAGTCCTTGAAAAACTGTTTTTT
TRBV24-1,TRBJ2-4,-,TRBD1,CATSDPDRVVKNIQYF,TGTGCCACCAGTGATCCGGACAGGGTGGTCAAAAACATTCAGTACTTC
TRBV2,TRBJ2-2,-,-,CASSPPRSQGSTGELFF,TGTGCCAGCAGTCCCCCTCGATCCCAGGGGAGCACCGGGGAGCTGTTTTTT
TRBV28,TRBJ1-1,-,-,CASSMAGPRGTEAFF,TGTGCCAGCAGTATGGCCGGGCCCAGGGGAACTGAAGCTTTCTTT
TRBV27,TRBJ1-1,-,-,CASSFRGLRRGVNTEAFF,TGTGCCAGCAGTTTCCGGGGCCTCAGGAGGGGTGTGAACACTGAAGCTTTCTTT
TRBV6-5,TRBJ1-3,-,-,CASSYDRSSGNTIYF,TGTGCCAGCAGTTACGACAGAAGCTCTGGAAACACCATATATTTT
TRBV7-9,TRBJ2-6,-,TRBD1,CASSLTGSSGANVLTF,TGTGCCAGCAGCTTGACAGGGAGCTCTGGGGCCAACGTCCTGACTTTC
TRBV3-1/TRBV3-2,TRBJ1-6,-,TRBD1,CATGGTGASPLHF,TGTGCCACCGGGGGGACAGGGGCTTCACCCCTCCACTTT
TRBV9,TRBJ1-5,-,-,CASSVHDQPQHF,TGTGCCAGCAGCGTACATGATCAGCCCCAGCATTTT
TRBV21-1,TRBJ1-2,once,-,CASSNGPDFGVNYGYTF,TGTGCCAGCAGCAACGGCCCAGACTTCGGAGTAAACTATGGCTACACCTTC
TRBV6-5,TRBJ1-4,many,-,CASSSGELSEKLFF,TGTGCCAGCAGCTCAGGGGAGTTGAGTGAAAAACTGTTTTTT
TRBV15,TRBJ1-6,few,-,CATSEQGGNDSPLHF,TGTGCCACCAGCGAACAGGGTGGAAACGACTCACCCCTCCACTTT
TRBV20-1,TRBJ2-1,-,-,CSAGLYNEQFF,TGCAGTGCTGGACTGTACAATGAGCAGTTCTTC
TRBV6-5,TRBJ1-6,few,TRBD1,CASNPTGEGNSPLHF,TGTGCCAGCAACCCGACAGGGGAAGGGAATTCACCCCTCCACTTT
TRBV9,TRBJ2-1,once,TRBD2,CASSVGSGLAGHEQFF,TGTGCCAGCAGCGTTGGGTCCGGACTAGCGGGTCATGAGCAGTTCTTC
TRBV7-9,TRBJ2-7,-,-,CASSLGPGDEQYF,TGTGCCAGCAGCTTAGGGCCCGGGGACGAGCAGTACTTC
TRBV9,TRBJ2-7,-,TRBD1,CASSVVGGQGNEQYF,TGTGCCAGCAGCGTAGTGGGAGGACAGGGAAACGAGCAGTACTTC
TRBV29-1,TRBJ1-5,-,-,CSAATGSSGNQPQHF,TGCAGCGCTGCTACAGGGTCGAGTGGCAATCAGCCCCAGCATTTT
TRBV2,TRBJ2-3,-,-,CASRPGFSTDTQYF,TGTGCCAGCAGGCCAGGGTTCAGCACAGATACGCAGTATTTT
TRBV7-3,TRBJ1-4,-,TRBD1,CASSPYRGDRASREKLFF,TGTGCCAGCAGCCCGTACCGAGGGGACAGGGCTTCCCGTGAAAAACTGTTTTTT
TRBV7-9,TRBJ2-1,-,-,CASSQDRYNEQFF,TGTGCCAGCAGCCAAGACAGATACAATGAGCAGTTCTTC
TRBV30,TRBJ1-5,-,TRBD1,CAWRDTEGAISNQPQHF,TGTGCCTGGAGGGACACCGAGGGGGCAATTAGCAATCAGCCCCAGCATTTT
TRBV28,TRBJ1-3,-,-,CASRPPAGGAGNTIYF,TGTGCCAGCAGACCCCCCGCCGGAGGAGCTGGAAACACCATATATTTT
TRBV6-6,TRBJ1-2,-,-,CASSFLDRTNYGYTF,TGTGCCAGCAGTTTCCTCGACAGAACTAACTATGGCTACACCTTC
TRBV10-3,TRBJ2-2,-,-,CAISESIAANTGELFF,TGTGCCATCAGTGAGTCGATAGCAGCGAACACCGGGGAGCTGTTTTTT
TRBV3-1/TRBV3-2,TRBJ2-1,-,-,CASSQVRLSYNEQFF,TGTGCCAGCAGCCAAGTCAGGCTCTCCTACAATGAGCAGTTCTTC
TRBV19,TRBJ2-7,-,TRBD1,CASSSRTGYEQYF,TGTGCCAGTAGCTCTCGGACAGGGTATGAGCAGTACTTC
TRBV5-8,TRBJ1-4,-,-,CASSLKGYRNEKLFF,TGTGCCAGCAGCTTGAAGGGGTATAGGAATGAAAAACTGTTTTTT
TRBV5-1,TRBJ2-4,-,TRBD2,CASSPRTSGGANIQYF,TGCGCCAGCAGCCCCAGGACTAGCGGGGGGGCCAACATTCAGTACTTC
TRBV7-2,TRBJ2-1,-,-,CASSLAAEQFF,TGTGCCAGCAGCTTGGCGGCAGAGCAGTTCTTC
TRBV5-1,TRBJ1-2,-,TRBD1,CASSLSGGVDYGYTF,TGCGCCAGCAGCTTGTCAGGGGGCGTCGACTATGGCTACACCTTC
TRBV27,TRBJ1-2,-,TRBD1,CASSTIQGAYNGYTF,TGTGCCAGCAGTACAATACAGGGGGCGTACAACGGCTACACCTTC
TRBV6-5,TRBJ1-5,-,TRBD1,CASSYTGDQPQHF,TGTGCCAGCAGTTACACAGGGGACCAGCCCCAGCATTTT
TRBV6-1,TRBJ1-5,-,-,CASSDLTGLWGQPQHF,TGTGCCAGCAGTGACCTGACAGGCCTATGGGGTCAGCCCCAGCATTTT
TRBV3-1/TRBV3-2,TRBJ1-2,-,TRBD1,CASSLSWTGGGYTF,TGTGCCAGCAGCCTAAGTTGGACAGGGGGTGGCTACACCTTC
TRBV2,TRBJ1-1,-,-,CASSEDPSTEAFF,TGTGCCAGCAGTGAAGACCCGAGCACTGAAGCTTTCTTT
TRBV10-3,TRBJ2-5,-,-,CAIRERTEQETQYF,TGTGCCATACGAGAACGAACAGAGCAAGAGACCCAGTACTTC
TRBV7-9,TRBJ2-7,-,-,CASSSKTLRGGIYEQYF,TGTGCCAGCAGCTCAAAGACCCTACGTGGCGGAATCTACGAGCAGTACTTC
TRBV30,TRBJ1-6,-,TRBD1,CAWSPKDRDNSPLHF,TGTGCCTGGAGTCCAAAAGACAGGGATAATTCACCCCTCCACTTT
TRBV3-1/TRBV3-2,TRBJ2-1,-,-,CASSQGLTEQFF,TGTGCCAGCAGCCAGGGACTGACCGAGCAGTTCTTC